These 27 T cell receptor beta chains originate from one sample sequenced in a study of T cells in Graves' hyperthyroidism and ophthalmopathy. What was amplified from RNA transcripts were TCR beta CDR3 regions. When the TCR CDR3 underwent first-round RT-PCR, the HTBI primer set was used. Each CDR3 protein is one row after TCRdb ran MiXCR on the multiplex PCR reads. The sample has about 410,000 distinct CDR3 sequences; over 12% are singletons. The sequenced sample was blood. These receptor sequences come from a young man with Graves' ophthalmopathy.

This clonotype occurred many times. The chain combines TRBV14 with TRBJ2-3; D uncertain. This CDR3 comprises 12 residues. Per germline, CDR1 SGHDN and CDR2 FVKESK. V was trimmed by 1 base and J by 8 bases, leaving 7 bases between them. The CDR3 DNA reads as TGTGCCAGCAGCCAAGGGGCCCGTACGCAGTATTTT. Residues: CASSQGARTQYF.

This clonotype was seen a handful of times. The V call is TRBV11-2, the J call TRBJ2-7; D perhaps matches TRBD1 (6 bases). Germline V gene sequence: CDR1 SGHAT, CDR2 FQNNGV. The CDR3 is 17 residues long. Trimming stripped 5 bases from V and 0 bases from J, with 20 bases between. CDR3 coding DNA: TGTGCCAGCAGCCAGGGGACGGGACGCCCGAGCTCCTACGAGCAGTACTTC. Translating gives CASSQGTGRPSSYEQYF.

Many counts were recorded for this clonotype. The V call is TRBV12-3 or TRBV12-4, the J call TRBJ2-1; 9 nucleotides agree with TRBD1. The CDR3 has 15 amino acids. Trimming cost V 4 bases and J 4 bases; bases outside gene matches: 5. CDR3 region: CASSSLGTGYNEQFF. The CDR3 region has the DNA TGTGCCAGCAGTTCCCTCGGGACAGGGTACAATGAGCAGTTCTTC.

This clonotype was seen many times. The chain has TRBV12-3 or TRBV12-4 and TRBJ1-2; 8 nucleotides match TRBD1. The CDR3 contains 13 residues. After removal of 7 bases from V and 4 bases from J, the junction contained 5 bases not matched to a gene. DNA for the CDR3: TGTGCCAGCATCAAAGGACAGGGCTATGGCTACACCTTC. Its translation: CASIKGQGYGYTF.

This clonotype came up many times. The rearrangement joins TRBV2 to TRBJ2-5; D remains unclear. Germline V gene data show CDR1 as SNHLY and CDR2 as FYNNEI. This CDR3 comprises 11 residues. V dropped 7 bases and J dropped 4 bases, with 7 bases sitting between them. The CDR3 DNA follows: TGTGCCAGCAAATTTGGAGAGACCCAGTACTTC. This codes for CASKFGETQYF.

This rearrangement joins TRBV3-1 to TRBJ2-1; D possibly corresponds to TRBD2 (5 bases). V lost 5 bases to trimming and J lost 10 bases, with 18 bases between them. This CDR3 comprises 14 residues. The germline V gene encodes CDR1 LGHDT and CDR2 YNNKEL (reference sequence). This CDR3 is CASSLPDSRGEQFF. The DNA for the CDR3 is TGTGCCAGCAGCTTACCGGACTCTCGCGGGGAGCAGTTCTTC.

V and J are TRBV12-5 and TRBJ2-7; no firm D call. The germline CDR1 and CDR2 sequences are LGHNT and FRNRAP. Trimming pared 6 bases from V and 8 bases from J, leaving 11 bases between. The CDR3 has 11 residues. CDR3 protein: CASGYGRKQYF. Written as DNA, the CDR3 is TGTGCTAGTGGCTACGGAAGAAAGCAGTACTTC.

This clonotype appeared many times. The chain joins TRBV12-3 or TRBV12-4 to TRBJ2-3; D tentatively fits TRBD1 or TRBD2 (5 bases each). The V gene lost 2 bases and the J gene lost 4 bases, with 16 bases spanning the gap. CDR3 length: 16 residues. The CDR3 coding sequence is TGTGCCAGCAGTTTATGGGGACCCCGGACCGCAGATACGCAGTATTTT. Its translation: CASSLWGPRTADTQYF.

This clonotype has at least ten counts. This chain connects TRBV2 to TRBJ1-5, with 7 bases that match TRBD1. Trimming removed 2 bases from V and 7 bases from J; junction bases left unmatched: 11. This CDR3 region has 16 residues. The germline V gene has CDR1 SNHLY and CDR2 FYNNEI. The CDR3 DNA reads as TGTGCCAGCAGTGAATTGGGCACAGGGGTGGGGCAGCCCCAGCATTTT. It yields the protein CASSELGTGVGQPQHF.

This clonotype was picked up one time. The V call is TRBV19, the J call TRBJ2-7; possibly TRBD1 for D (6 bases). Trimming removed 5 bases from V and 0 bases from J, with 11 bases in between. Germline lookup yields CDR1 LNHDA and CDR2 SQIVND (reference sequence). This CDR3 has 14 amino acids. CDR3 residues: CASSVVDSSYEQYF. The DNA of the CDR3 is TGTGCCAGTAGTGTGGTGGACAGCTCCTACGAGCAGTACTTC.

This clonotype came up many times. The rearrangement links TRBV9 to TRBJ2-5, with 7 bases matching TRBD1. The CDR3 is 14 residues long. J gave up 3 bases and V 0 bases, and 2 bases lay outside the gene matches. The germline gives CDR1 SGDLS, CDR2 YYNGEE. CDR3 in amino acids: CASSVEGAKETQYF. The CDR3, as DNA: TGTGCCAGCAGCGTAGAGGGGGCAAAAGAGACCCAGTACTTC.

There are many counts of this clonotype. The CDR3 DNA sequence: TGTGCCAGCAGCCAAGATCTGAGCGGGAGGAACCCCGAGCAGTACTTC. Translated, it gives CASSQDLSGRNPEQYF. This chain joins TRBV3-1 and TRBJ2-7; 9 nucleotides agree with TRBD2. CDR1 is LGHDT, CDR2 YNNKEL, per germline (reference sequence). The length of the CDR3 is 16 residues. V shed 0 bases and J 6 bases; nucleotides not matched to a gene: 9.

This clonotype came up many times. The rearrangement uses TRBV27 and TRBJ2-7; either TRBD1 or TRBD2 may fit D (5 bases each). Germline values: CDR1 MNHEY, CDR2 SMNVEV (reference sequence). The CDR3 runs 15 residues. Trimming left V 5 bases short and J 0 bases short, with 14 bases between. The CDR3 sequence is CASSPSGPNSYEQYF. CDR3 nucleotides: TGTGCCAGCAGTCCCTCGGGGCCCAACTCCTACGAGCAGTACTTC.

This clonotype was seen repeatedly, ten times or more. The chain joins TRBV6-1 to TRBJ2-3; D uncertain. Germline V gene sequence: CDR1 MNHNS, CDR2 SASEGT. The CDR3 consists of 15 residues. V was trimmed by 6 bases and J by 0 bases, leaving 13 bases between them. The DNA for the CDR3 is TGTGCCAGCAGCCCGATGTTTCCCAGCACAGATACGCAGTATTTT. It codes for CASSPMFPSTDTQYF.

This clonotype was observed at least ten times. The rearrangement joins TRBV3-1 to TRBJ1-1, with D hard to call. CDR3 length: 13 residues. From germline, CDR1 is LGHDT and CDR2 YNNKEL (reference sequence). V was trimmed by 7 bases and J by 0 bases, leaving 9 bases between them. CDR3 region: CASNGRVNTEAFF. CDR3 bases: TGTGCCAGCAATGGGCGGGTGAACACTGAAGCTTTCTTT. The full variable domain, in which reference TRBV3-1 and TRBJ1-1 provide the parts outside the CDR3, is DTAVSQTPKYLVTQMGNDKSIKCEQNLGHDTMYWYKQDSKKFLKIMFSYNNKELIINETVPNRFSPKSPDKAHLNLHINSLELGDSAVYFCASNGRVNTEAFFGQGTRLTVV.

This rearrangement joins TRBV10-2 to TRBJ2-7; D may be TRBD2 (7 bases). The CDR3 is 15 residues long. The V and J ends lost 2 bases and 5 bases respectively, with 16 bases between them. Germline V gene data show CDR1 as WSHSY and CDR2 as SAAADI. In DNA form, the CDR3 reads TGCGCCAGCAGTGAGAGGGGGGGGAGGGCACACGAGCAGTACTTC. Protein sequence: CASSERGGRAHEQYF.

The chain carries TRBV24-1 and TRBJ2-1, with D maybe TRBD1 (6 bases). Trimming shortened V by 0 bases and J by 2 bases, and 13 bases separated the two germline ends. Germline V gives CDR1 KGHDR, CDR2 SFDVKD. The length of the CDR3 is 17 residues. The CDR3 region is CATSDLGGKGAYNEQFF. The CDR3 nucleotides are TGTGCCACCAGTGATTTGGGAGGAAAGGGGGCCTACAATGAGCAGTTCTTC.

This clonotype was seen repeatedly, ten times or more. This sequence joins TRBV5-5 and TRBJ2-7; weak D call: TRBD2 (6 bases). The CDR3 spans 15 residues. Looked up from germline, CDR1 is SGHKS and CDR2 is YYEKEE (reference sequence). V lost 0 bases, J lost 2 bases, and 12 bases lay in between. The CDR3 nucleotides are TGTGCCAGCAGCTTGGGCGGGACTCCTGCCTACGAGCAGTACTTC. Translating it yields CASSLGGTPAYEQYF.

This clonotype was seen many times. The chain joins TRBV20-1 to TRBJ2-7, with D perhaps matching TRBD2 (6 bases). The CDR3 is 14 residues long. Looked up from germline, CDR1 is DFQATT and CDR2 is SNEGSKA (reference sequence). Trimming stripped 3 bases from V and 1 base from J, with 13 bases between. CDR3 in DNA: TGCAGTGCTAGTCGTCCGGGAGTTTCCTACGAGCAGTACTTC. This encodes CSASRPGVSYEQYF.

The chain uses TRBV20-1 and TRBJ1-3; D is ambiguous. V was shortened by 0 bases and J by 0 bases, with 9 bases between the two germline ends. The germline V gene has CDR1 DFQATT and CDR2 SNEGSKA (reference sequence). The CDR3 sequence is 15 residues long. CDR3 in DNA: TGCAGTGCTAGAGACCCGAGCGACTCTGGAAACACCATATATTTT. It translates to CSARDPSDSGNTIYF.

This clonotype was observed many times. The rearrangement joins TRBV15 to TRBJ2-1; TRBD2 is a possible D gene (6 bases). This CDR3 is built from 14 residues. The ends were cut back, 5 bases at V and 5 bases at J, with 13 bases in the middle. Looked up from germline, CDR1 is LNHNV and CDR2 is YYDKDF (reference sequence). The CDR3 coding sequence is TGTGCCACCAGCCGGGAGCCGAAGGACAATGAGCAGTTCTTC. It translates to CATSREPKDNEQFF.

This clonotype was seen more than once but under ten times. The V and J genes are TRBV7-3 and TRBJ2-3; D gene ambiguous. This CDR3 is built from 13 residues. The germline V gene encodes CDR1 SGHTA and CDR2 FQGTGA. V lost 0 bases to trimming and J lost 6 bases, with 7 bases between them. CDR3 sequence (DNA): TGTGCCAGCAGCTTAACGGTTTTTGATACGCAGTATTTT. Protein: CASSLTVFDTQYF.

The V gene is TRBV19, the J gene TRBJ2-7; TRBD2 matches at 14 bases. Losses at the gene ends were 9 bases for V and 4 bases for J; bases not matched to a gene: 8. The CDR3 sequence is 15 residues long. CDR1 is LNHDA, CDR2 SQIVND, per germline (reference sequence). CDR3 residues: CASGTSGSPLYEQYF. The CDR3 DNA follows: TGTGCCAGCGGGACTAGCGGGAGTCCCCTTTACGAGCAGTACTTC.

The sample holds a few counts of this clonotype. CDR3 loop: CASSQDRDRVGYTF. CDR3 DNA sequence: TGTGCCAGCAGCCAAGATCGGGACAGGGTTGGCTACACCTTC. The J gene is TRBJ1-2, the V gene TRBV3-1; 9 positions match TRBD1. The V segment lost 0 bases and the J segment 7 bases; nucleotides outside the gene matches: 3. The CDR3 loop spans 14 amino acids. Germline CDR1 is LGHDT and CDR2 is YNNKEL (reference sequence).

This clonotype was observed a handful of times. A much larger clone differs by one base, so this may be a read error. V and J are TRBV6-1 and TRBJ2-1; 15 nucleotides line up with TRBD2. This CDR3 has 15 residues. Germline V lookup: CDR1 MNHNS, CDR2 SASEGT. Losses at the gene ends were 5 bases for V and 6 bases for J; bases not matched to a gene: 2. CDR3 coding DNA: TGTGCCAGCAGTTGGACTAGCGGGGGGGCCAATGAGCAGTTCTTC. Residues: CASSWTSGGANEQFF.

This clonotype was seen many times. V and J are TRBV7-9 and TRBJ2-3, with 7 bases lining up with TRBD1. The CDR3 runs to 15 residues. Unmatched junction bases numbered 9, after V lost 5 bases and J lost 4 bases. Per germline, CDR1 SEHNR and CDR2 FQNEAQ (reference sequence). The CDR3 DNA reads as TGTGCCAGCAGCACAAGGCCCGGACAGGCAGATACGCAGTATTTT. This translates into CASSTRPGQADTQYF.

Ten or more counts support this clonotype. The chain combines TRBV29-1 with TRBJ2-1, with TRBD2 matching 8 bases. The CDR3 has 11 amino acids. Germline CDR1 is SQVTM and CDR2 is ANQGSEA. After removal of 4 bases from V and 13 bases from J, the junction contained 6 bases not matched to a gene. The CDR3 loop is CSVVRAGEQFF. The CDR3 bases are TGCAGCGTTGTCCGAGCGGGAGAACAGTTCTTC.